Listed here are 9 T cell receptor beta chains from one sample, sequenced in a study of T cell responses to AZD1222 COVID-19 vaccine. The protocol was immunoSEQ multiplex PCR, while the TCRdb copy is restricted to in-frame clones and leaves out a portion. This table has around 130,000 clones, approximately 86% appearing once. The sequences come from peripheral blood, collected 28 days after the second AZD1222 dose. The receptors stem from an adult who received the AZD1222 COVID-19 vaccine.

This chain joins TRBV30 and TRBJ1-4, with D perhaps matching TRBD1 (6 bases). The CDR3 has 13 amino acids. Trimming pared 0 bases from V and 8 bases from J, leaving 10 bases between. Germline V lookup: CDR1 GTSNPN, CDR2 SVGIG (reference sequence). The CDR3 bases are TGTGCCTGGAGTGTCAGGGGAAGGGAAAAACTGTTTTTT. Protein sequence: CAWSVRGREKLFF.

This clone was picked up one time. V and J are TRBV28 and TRBJ1-2, with 12 bases matching TRBD1. This CDR3 is 17 amino acids long. Germline lookup yields CDR1 MDHEN and CDR2 SYDVKM. V lost 8 bases, J lost 5 bases, and 15 bases stayed unmatched. The CDR3, as DNA: TGTGCCAGCCGACCGGGACAGGGGGCCGGGAGGCGGTATGGCTACACCTTC. It is translated as CASRPGQGAGRRYGYTF.

CDR3 sequence: CASTRASTNEKLFF. In nucleotides, the CDR3 is TGTGCCAGCACCCGGGCCAGCACTAATGAAAAACTGTTTTTT. V and J are TRBV6-5 and TRBJ1-4; D gene unclear. Germline lookup yields CDR1 MNHEY and CDR2 SVGAGI. Trimming removed 7 bases at V and 2 bases at J, with 11 bases between. This CDR3 has 14 residues.

This chain joins TRBV10-3 and TRBJ1-2, with unresolved D. The germline V gene has CDR1 ENHRY and CDR2 SYGVKD. V dropped 3 bases and J dropped 3 bases, with 11 bases sitting between them. The CDR3 is made up of 14 amino acids. The CDR3 here is CAISDLSRDYGYTF. For the CDR3, the DNA is TGTGCCATCAGTGACCTAAGCCGGGACTATGGCTACACCTTC.

The V gene is TRBV19, the J gene TRBJ1-2; D perhaps matches TRBD1 (5 bases). Trimming removed 0 bases at V and 7 bases at J, with 12 bases between. This CDR3 region has 14 residues. The germline gives CDR1 LNHDA, CDR2 SQIVND (reference sequence). In nucleotides, the CDR3 is TGTGCCAGTAGTATAGATGTCCAGGGCCTTGGCTACACCTTC. Protein sequence: CASSIDVQGLGYTF.

V and J are TRBV27 and TRBJ1-5; 7 nucleotides match TRBD1. Trimming cost V 5 bases and J 3 bases; bases outside gene matches: 4. CDR1 MNHEY and CDR2 SMNVEV come from the germline V gene (reference sequence). CDR3 length: 14 residues. As DNA, the CDR3 is TGTGCCAGCAGTCCAGGGGGGATCAATCAGCCCCAGCATTTT. This codes for CASSPGGINQPQHF.

V and J are TRBV5-4 and TRBJ1-6, with 7 bases that match TRBD1. The trim removed 2 bases at V and 6 bases at J, leaving 5 bases unmatched. The CDR3 spans 15 residues. CDR1 and CDR2 (germline): SGHNT, YYREEE (reference sequence). The chain's CDR3 is CASSFPRGPNSPLHF. The CDR3 DNA follows: TGTGCCAGCAGCTTTCCAAGGGGGCCTAATTCACCCCTCCACTTT. Filled out from reference TRBV5-4 and TRBJ1-6, the complete variable domain reads ETGVTQSPTHLIKTRGQQVTLRCSSQSGHNTVSWYQQALGQGPQFIFQYYREEENGRGNFPPRFSGLQFPNYSSELNVNALELDDSALYLCASSFPRGPNSPLHFGNGTRLTVT.

This clone was seen a few times. The chain employs TRBV9 and TRBJ2-1; TRBD1 agrees at 9 bases. The V and J ends lost 3 bases and 5 bases, in that order; junction bases with no gene match: 6. The CDR3 contains 15 residues. CDR1 and CDR2 (germline): SGDLS, YYNGEE. CDR3 sequence: CASSGGTGNHNEQFF. CDR3 nucleotide sequence: TGTGCCAGCAGCGGCGGGACAGGGAACCACAATGAGCAGTTCTTC.

The V and J genes are TRBV5-6 and TRBJ1-2; D is uncertain. The CDR3 contains 12 residues. Germline loops: CDR1 SGHDT, CDR2 YYEEEE. Trimming stripped 7 bases from V and 4 bases from J, with 11 bases between. The chain's CDR3 is CASQKGGYGYTF. The CDR3 DNA is TGTGCCAGCCAGAAGGGAGGCTATGGCTACACCTTC.